The entry below describes one T cell receptor (beta chain). Its antigen is as yet unknown. The data are from a study of long-term antiretroviral therapy in people with HIV. An immunoSEQ assay, version v3.0, was performed at survey level. The assay was immunoSEQ multiplex PCR, and TCRdb's table has in-frame clones only and misses some. The repertoire consists of around 15,000 clones, with more than 75% occurring once and the leading ten covering less than 15%. The V gene lost 0 bases and the J gene lost 0 bases, with 9 bases spanning the gap. There are 15 residues in the CDR3. Germline V lookup: CDR1 LNHNV, CDR2 YYDKDF (reference sequence). Study-wide points: All time points showed a repertoire dominated by clones expanded before ART.

The origin of this receptor is a man aged 50 to 60 with HIV. The J gene is TRBJ2-7, the V gene TRBV15; unclear D gene. Specimen: unsorted PBMCs, collected 6.9 years after starting antiretroviral therapy. This chain's CDR3 is CATSRDRMNSYEQYF. The CDR3 nucleotides read TGTGCCACCAGCAGAGATCGGATGAACTCCTACGAGCAGTACTTC.